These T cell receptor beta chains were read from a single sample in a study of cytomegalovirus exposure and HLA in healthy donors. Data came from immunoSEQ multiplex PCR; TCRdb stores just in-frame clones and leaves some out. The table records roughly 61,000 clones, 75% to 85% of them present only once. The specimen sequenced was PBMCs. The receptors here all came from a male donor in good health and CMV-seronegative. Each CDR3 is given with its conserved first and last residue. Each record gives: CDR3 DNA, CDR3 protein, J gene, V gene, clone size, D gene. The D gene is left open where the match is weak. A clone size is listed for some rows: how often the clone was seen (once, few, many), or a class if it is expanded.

cdr3_nt: TGCGCCAGCAGCCAAGAGGCGGACTCCCACACCATATATTTT
cdr3_aa: CASSQEADSHTIYF
j_call: TRBJ1-3
v_call: TRBV4-3
clone_size: -
d_call: -

cdr3_nt: TGTGCCAGCAGCTTCCAGGGGCAAGGTGGCTACACCTTC
cdr3_aa: CASSFQGQGGYTF
j_call: TRBJ1-2
v_call: TRBV7-2
clone_size: -
d_call: -

cdr3_nt: TGTGCCATCAGAAGAGGGGGCGGACAAACTCAGTACGAGCAGTACTTC
cdr3_aa: CAIRRGGGQTQYEQYF
j_call: TRBJ2-7
v_call: TRBV10-3
clone_size: -
d_call: TRBD1

cdr3_nt: TGCGCCAGCAGCTTGGGACAGGCTTGGGTCGATGGCTACACCTTC
cdr3_aa: CASSLGQAWVDGYTF
j_call: TRBJ1-2
v_call: TRBV5-1
clone_size: -
d_call: -

cdr3_nt: TGTGCCAGCAGTGCCCCGGGACAGGGGGTTCAGGGGTATGGCTACACCTTC
cdr3_aa: CASSAPGQGVQGYGYTF
j_call: TRBJ1-2
v_call: TRBV25-1
clone_size: -
d_call: TRBD1

cdr3_nt: TGTGCCAGCAGCGCCGTACCGGGACAGGGGGAACACTATGGCTACACCTTC
cdr3_aa: CASSAVPGQGEHYGYTF
j_call: TRBJ1-2
v_call: TRBV5-8
clone_size: -
d_call: TRBD1

cdr3_nt: TGTGCCAGCAGCGTCGGGGGGGCCCAGGGAGGTGAGCAGTTCTTC
cdr3_aa: CASSVGGAQGGEQFF
j_call: TRBJ2-1
v_call: TRBV9
clone_size: -
d_call: TRBD2

cdr3_nt: TGTGCCAGCAGCTTGTCCCGGACAGGGGGCTGGGAGACCCAGTACTTC
cdr3_aa: CASSLSRTGGWETQYF
j_call: TRBJ2-5
v_call: TRBV11-3
clone_size: -
d_call: TRBD1

cdr3_nt: TGTGCCAGCGCGACAGGGGGCGCAGATACGCAGTATTTT
cdr3_aa: CASATGGADTQYF
j_call: TRBJ2-3
v_call: TRBV6-4
clone_size: -
d_call: TRBD1

cdr3_nt: TGTGCCAGCAGCCAAGGCTCCGGACAGGGGATTTATGAGCAGTTCTTC
cdr3_aa: CASSQGSGQGIYEQFF
j_call: TRBJ2-1
v_call: TRBV4-2
clone_size: -
d_call: TRBD1

cdr3_nt: TGTGCCAGTAGTCCAAACCCTGGGACACCTTTGAACACTGAAGCTTTCTTT
cdr3_aa: CASSPNPGTPLNTEAFF
j_call: TRBJ1-1
v_call: TRBV19
clone_size: -
d_call: -

cdr3_nt: TGTGCCAGTGGGAGCGGGGGGGCAGTCAGCAATGAGCAGTTCTTC
cdr3_aa: CASGSGGAVSNEQFF
j_call: TRBJ2-1
v_call: TRBV19
clone_size: few
d_call: TRBD2

cdr3_nt: TGTGCCAGCAGCTTAGCCGGCGGCGATGAGCAGTTCTTC
cdr3_aa: CASSLAGGDEQFF
j_call: TRBJ2-1
v_call: TRBV11-3
clone_size: -
d_call: -

cdr3_nt: TGTGCCAGCACCAACTCCCGGGACAGGGTCCACGAGCAGTACTTC
cdr3_aa: CASTNSRDRVHEQYF
j_call: TRBJ2-7
v_call: TRBV27
clone_size: few
d_call: TRBD1

cdr3_nt: TGTGCCAGTAGTGTACAGGTTTCTGGAAACACCATATATTTT
cdr3_aa: CASSVQVSGNTIYF
j_call: TRBJ1-3
v_call: TRBV19
clone_size: -
d_call: -

cdr3_nt: TGTGCCAGCAGCTTGTACGGCACAGCCGGACTCTTCACAGATACGCAGTATTTT
cdr3_aa: CASSLYGTAGLFTDTQYF
j_call: TRBJ2-3
v_call: TRBV5-6
clone_size: once
d_call: -

cdr3_nt: TGTGCCAGCAGCCTAACTGACAGGGACAACTATGGCTACACCTTC
cdr3_aa: CASSLTDRDNYGYTF
j_call: TRBJ1-2
v_call: TRBV6-6
clone_size: -
d_call: TRBD1

cdr3_nt: TGTGCCAGCAGCCAAGAACAGCCTTACACCGGGGAGCTGTTTTTT
cdr3_aa: CASSQEQPYTGELFF
j_call: TRBJ2-2
v_call: TRBV4-2
clone_size: -
d_call: -

cdr3_nt: TGTGCCAGCAGCTTAGCGACTAGCGGCGGCGAGCAGTACTTC
cdr3_aa: CASSLATSGGEQYF
j_call: TRBJ2-7
v_call: TRBV7-9
clone_size: -
d_call: TRBD2

cdr3_nt: TGTGCCTGGAGTTCTGGGGGCCAGGAGCAGTACTTC
cdr3_aa: CAWSSGGQEQYF
j_call: TRBJ2-7
v_call: TRBV30
clone_size: -
d_call: -

cdr3_nt: TGTGCCAGCAGCTCTGACAGCTTCACTGAAGCTTTCTTT
cdr3_aa: CASSSDSFTEAFF
j_call: TRBJ1-1
v_call: TRBV11-3
clone_size: -
d_call: -

cdr3_nt: TGTGCCGCCCGAGGGGGAGAAGCGGGGGGCACAGATACGCAGTATTTT
cdr3_aa: CAARGGEAGGTDTQYF
j_call: TRBJ2-3
v_call: TRBV2
clone_size: -
d_call: TRBD2

cdr3_nt: TGTGCCAGCAGCACCCGGCCGGGACAGGACTATGGCTACACCTTC
cdr3_aa: CASSTRPGQDYGYTF
j_call: TRBJ1-2
v_call: TRBV4-2
clone_size: -
d_call: TRBD1

cdr3_nt: TGTGCCAGCAGCCCAGAAGCGGGGGGAAGCACAGATACGCAGTATTTT
cdr3_aa: CASSPEAGGSTDTQYF
j_call: TRBJ2-3
v_call: TRBV7-8
clone_size: -
d_call: TRBD2

cdr3_nt: TGTGCCAGCAGCTTGCAGGGTCTTAATGAAAAACTGTTTTTT
cdr3_aa: CASSLQGLNEKLFF
j_call: TRBJ1-4
v_call: TRBV5-6
clone_size: -
d_call: -

cdr3_nt: TGTGCCAGCTCACCACAGGGGAATGGTGGCTACACCTTC
cdr3_aa: CASSPQGNGGYTF
j_call: TRBJ1-2
v_call: TRBV18
clone_size: -
d_call: -

cdr3_nt: TGTGCCAGCACTCTGCGACTGGAGGCCGGGAACGAGCAGTACTTC
cdr3_aa: CASTLRLEAGNEQYF
j_call: TRBJ2-7
v_call: TRBV6-5
clone_size: -
d_call: -

cdr3_nt: TGTGCCAGCAGCTCTAGTACAGATACGCAGTATTTT
cdr3_aa: CASSSSTDTQYF
j_call: TRBJ2-3
v_call: TRBV11-2
clone_size: -
d_call: -

cdr3_nt: TGTGCCAGCAGCCTCGGGGGGGCGGGGACATACACTGAAGCTTTCTTT
cdr3_aa: CASSLGGAGTYTEAFF
j_call: TRBJ1-1
v_call: TRBV2
clone_size: -
d_call: -

cdr3_nt: TGTGCCTGGAGTGTACAGGTCTCGGGCTACACCTTC
cdr3_aa: CAWSVQVSGYTF
j_call: TRBJ1-2
v_call: TRBV30
clone_size: -
d_call: -

cdr3_nt: TGTGCCAGCAGCATGACTAGGCAAGAGACCCAGTACTTC
cdr3_aa: CASSMTRQETQYF
j_call: TRBJ2-5
v_call: TRBV7-2
clone_size: -
d_call: -

cdr3_nt: TGCAGCGTCGCGGGACAGTCGAACACTGAAGCTTTCTTT
cdr3_aa: CSVAGQSNTEAFF
j_call: TRBJ1-1
v_call: TRBV29-1
clone_size: -
d_call: TRBD1

cdr3_nt: TGTGCCAGCAGGGGTACCGTGGGACACCAGAACACTGAAGCTTTCTTT
cdr3_aa: CASRGTVGHQNTEAFF
j_call: TRBJ1-1
v_call: TRBV25-1
clone_size: -
d_call: -

cdr3_nt: TGTGCCAGCAGTTTTTTCGCCGGGACAGGGTATCAGCCCCAGCATTTT
cdr3_aa: CASSFFAGTGYQPQHF
j_call: TRBJ1-5
v_call: TRBV6-5
clone_size: -
d_call: TRBD1

cdr3_nt: TGTGCCAGCAGCCTTACAGAAAACACTGAAGCTTTCTTT
cdr3_aa: CASSLTENTEAFF
j_call: TRBJ1-1
v_call: TRBV7-2
clone_size: -
d_call: -

cdr3_nt: TGCGCCAGCAGCTTGGCCATGTCGGGGGGACGCCAAGAGACCCAGTACTTC
cdr3_aa: CASSLAMSGGRQETQYF
j_call: TRBJ2-5
v_call: TRBV5-1
clone_size: -
d_call: TRBD2

cdr3_nt: TGTGCCAGCACCCAAGGGGTCGGGGAGCTGTTTTTT
cdr3_aa: CASTQGVGELFF
j_call: TRBJ2-2
v_call: TRBV2
clone_size: -
d_call: -

cdr3_nt: TGTGCCAGCAGTGGTGTGTCCACAGGGCCCCCTGAAGCTTTCTTT
cdr3_aa: CASSGVSTGPPEAFF
j_call: TRBJ1-1
v_call: TRBV2
clone_size: -
d_call: -

cdr3_nt: TGTGCCAGCAGTCGACAGGGGGCAGATACGCAGTATTTT
cdr3_aa: CASSRQGADTQYF
j_call: TRBJ2-3
v_call: TRBV6-6
clone_size: -
d_call: TRBD1

cdr3_nt: TGTGCCAGCAGCGTACACCGGGACAAAGCCTACGAGCAGTACTTC
cdr3_aa: CASSVHRDKAYEQYF
j_call: TRBJ2-7
v_call: TRBV7-8
clone_size: -
d_call: -

cdr3_nt: TGTGCCAGCGTAACTCTTGGTGGTGACAAGTACAATGAGCAGTTCTTC
cdr3_aa: CASVTLGGDKYNEQFF
j_call: TRBJ2-1
v_call: TRBV2
clone_size: -
d_call: -

cdr3_nt: TGCGCCAGCAGCTCAGGGGCGAATCAGCCCCAGCATTTT
cdr3_aa: CASSSGANQPQHF
j_call: TRBJ1-5
v_call: TRBV5-1
clone_size: -
d_call: -

cdr3_nt: TGCAGCGTTCGACAGGGTCCCACCGGGGAGCTGTTTTTT
cdr3_aa: CSVRQGPTGELFF
j_call: TRBJ2-2
v_call: TRBV29-1
clone_size: once
d_call: TRBD1

cdr3_nt: TGCGCCAGCAGCGTGGTACCGGATAATTCACCCCTCCACTTT
cdr3_aa: CASSVVPDNSPLHF
j_call: TRBJ1-6
v_call: TRBV5-1
clone_size: -
d_call: -

cdr3_nt: TGTGCCAGCAGCGTAGGTGGCAGGGGGGAAATCTATGGCTACACCTTC
cdr3_aa: CASSVGGRGEIYGYTF
j_call: TRBJ1-2
v_call: TRBV9
clone_size: -
d_call: TRBD1

cdr3_nt: TGTGCCAGCAGCTTAGGTTCAGGGAACTCACCCCTCCACTTT
cdr3_aa: CASSLGSGNSPLHF
j_call: TRBJ1-6
v_call: TRBV11-2
clone_size: -
d_call: -

cdr3_nt: TGTGCCAGCAGGTCGACGGAGGGTGGGACTGAAGCTTTCTTT
cdr3_aa: CASRSTEGGTEAFF
j_call: TRBJ1-1
v_call: TRBV28
clone_size: -
d_call: -

cdr3_nt: TGTGCCAGTAGTCCTGGACACGGTAATGAAAAACTGTTTTTT
cdr3_aa: CASSPGHGNEKLFF
j_call: TRBJ1-4
v_call: TRBV19
clone_size: once
d_call: -

cdr3_nt: TGCAGCGTTGGGATAAGCGGGGGGAACAATGAGCAGTTCTTC
cdr3_aa: CSVGISGGNNEQFF
j_call: TRBJ2-1
v_call: TRBV29-1
clone_size: -
d_call: TRBD2

cdr3_nt: TGCAGCGTTGGAAGAGGGGGGGGCTTATACGAGCAGTACTTC
cdr3_aa: CSVGRGGGLYEQYF
j_call: TRBJ2-7
v_call: TRBV29-1
clone_size: -
d_call: -

cdr3_nt: TGCGCCAGCAGCCAAGAGGGACAGAACACTGAAGCTTTCTTT
cdr3_aa: CASSQEGQNTEAFF
j_call: TRBJ1-1
v_call: TRBV5-1
clone_size: few
d_call: -

cdr3_nt: TGTGCCAGTAGGAGCGGAAGATCCTACAATGAGCAGTTCTTC
cdr3_aa: CASRSGRSYNEQFF
j_call: TRBJ2-1
v_call: TRBV19
clone_size: -
d_call: -

cdr3_nt: TGTGCCAGCAGCTTATCACAGGGGACGAACACCGGGGAGCTGTTTTTT
cdr3_aa: CASSLSQGTNTGELFF
j_call: TRBJ2-2
v_call: TRBV7-3
clone_size: -
d_call: TRBD1

cdr3_nt: TGTGCCAGCAGCTTAGTTCCGGGGGAAGCCTACAATGAGCAGTTCTTC
cdr3_aa: CASSLVPGEAYNEQFF
j_call: TRBJ2-1
v_call: TRBV7-2
clone_size: -
d_call: -

cdr3_nt: TGTGCCTGGAGTAAGCGTTACGATGAAAAACTGTTTTTT
cdr3_aa: CAWSKRYDEKLFF
j_call: TRBJ1-4
v_call: TRBV30
clone_size: -
d_call: -

cdr3_nt: TGTGCCAGCAGTTTGCAAGGGGGCATAGATACGCAGTATTTT
cdr3_aa: CASSLQGGIDTQYF
j_call: TRBJ2-3
v_call: TRBV27
clone_size: once
d_call: TRBD1

cdr3_nt: TGTGCCAGCATTACAGGCGCTACTAATGAAAAACTGTTTTTT
cdr3_aa: CASITGATNEKLFF
j_call: TRBJ1-4
v_call: TRBV6-1
clone_size: few
d_call: -

cdr3_nt: TGTGCCAGTAGTACAACTAGCGGGGGCACCGGAGGGACCCAGTACTTC
cdr3_aa: CASSTTSGGTGGTQYF
j_call: TRBJ2-5
v_call: TRBV19
clone_size: -
d_call: TRBD2

cdr3_nt: TGCGCCAGCAGGTGGGACAGTGAAAAACTGTTTTTT
cdr3_aa: CASRWDSEKLFF
j_call: TRBJ1-4
v_call: TRBV5-1
clone_size: -
d_call: TRBD1

cdr3_nt: TGTGCCAGCAGCAGACAGGGGATCACCGGGGAGCTGTTTTTT
cdr3_aa: CASSRQGITGELFF
j_call: TRBJ2-2
v_call: TRBV7-3
clone_size: -
d_call: TRBD1